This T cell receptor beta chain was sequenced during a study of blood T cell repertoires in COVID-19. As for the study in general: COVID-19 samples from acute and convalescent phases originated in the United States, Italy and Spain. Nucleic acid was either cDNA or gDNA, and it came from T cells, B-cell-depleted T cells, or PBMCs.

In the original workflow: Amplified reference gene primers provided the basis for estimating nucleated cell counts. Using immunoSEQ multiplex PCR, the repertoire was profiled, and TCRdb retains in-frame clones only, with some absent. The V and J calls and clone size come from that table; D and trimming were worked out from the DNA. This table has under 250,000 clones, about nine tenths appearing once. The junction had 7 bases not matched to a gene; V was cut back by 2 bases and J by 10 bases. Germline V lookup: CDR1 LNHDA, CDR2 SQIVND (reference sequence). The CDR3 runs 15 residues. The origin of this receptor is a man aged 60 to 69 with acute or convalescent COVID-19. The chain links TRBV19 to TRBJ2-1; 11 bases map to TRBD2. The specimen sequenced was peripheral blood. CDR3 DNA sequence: TGTGCCAGTAGTATAAACACTAGCGGGAGAAAAGAGCAGTTCTTC. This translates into CASSINTSGRKEQFF.